Below, 21 T cell receptor beta chains from the same sample are listed, as sequenced in a study of radiation and T cells in renal cell carcinoma. This sample's time point: blood 2 weeks post-SBRT. Treatment here: 15 Gy SBRT to primary tumor, nephrectomy 4 weeks later. TCRdb's table, derived via immunoSEQ multiplex PCR, lists solely in-frame clones and lacks some. The sample holds approximately 75,000 clones, about 81% seen once. Material: blood, obtained from a patient whose treatment included radiotherapy and nephrectomy. The receptors originated from a man between 60 and 70 years old with renal cell carcinoma.

The V gene is TRBV5-1, the J gene TRBJ2-5; D may match TRBD1 or TRBD2 (5 bases each). Looked up from germline, CDR1 is SGHRS and CDR2 is YFSETQ. There are 14 residues in the CDR3. The germline V and J ends were trimmed by 4 bases and 1 base, with 11 bases remaining between them. The CDR3, as DNA: TGCGCCAGCAGCCCCTGGGGGTCCCAAGAGACCCAGTACTTC. It yields the protein CASSPWGSQETQYF.

This rearrangement joins TRBV4-3 to TRBJ2-3, with unresolved D. The V end was cut by 0 bases, the J end by 5 bases, with 12 bases between. The CDR3 runs to 15 residues. Germline V gene sequence: CDR1 LGHNA, CDR2 YSLEER. For the CDR3, the DNA is TGCGCCAGCAGCCAAGAAGGGTGGGTGGGAGATACGCAGTATTTT. Protein sequence: CASSQEGWVGDTQYF.

The rearrangement uses TRBV5-1 and TRBJ2-5; D is uncertain. The CDR3 is 13 residues long. Trimming cost V 0 bases and J 1 base, with 4 bases left between them. Germline V gene lookup returns CDR1 SGHRS and CDR2 YFSETQ. DNA for the CDR3: TGCGCCAGCAGCTTGGACCCCCAAGAGACCCAGTACTTC. Protein sequence: CASSLDPQETQYF.

The chain joins TRBV6-6 to TRBJ2-7; D is perhaps TRBD1 (5 bases). The CDR3 covers 15 residues. Trimming cost V 7 bases and J 6 bases, with 22 bases left between them. The germline CDR1 and CDR2 sequences are MNHNY and SVGAGI (reference sequence). CDR3 region: CASKNGAGPSSEQYF. Written as DNA, the CDR3 is TGTGCCAGCAAGAATGGGGCAGGACCCTCTTCCGAGCAGTACTTC.

This CDR3 is CASREGTGTYGYTF. The CDR3 coding sequence is TGTGCCAGCAGGGAGGGGACAGGGACCTATGGCTACACCTTC. The chain links TRBV2 to TRBJ1-2; 9 bases match TRBD1. The CDR3 extends over 14 amino acids. Germline CDR1 reads SNHLY; CDR2 reads FYNNEI. J gave up 4 bases and V 6 bases, and 6 bases lay outside the gene matches. Together with reference TRBV2 and TRBJ1-2, the CDR3 gives the full variable domain: EPEVTQTPSHQVTQMGQEVILRCVPISNHLYFYWYRQILGQKVEFLVSFYNNEISEKSEIFDDQFSVERPDGSNFTLKIRSTKLEDSAMYFCASREGTGTYGYTFGSGTRLTVV.

Comment on this clone: At one end, the junction sequence differs from germline, possibly due to a read error. This chain uses TRBV9 with TRBJ2-2; tentatively, D is TRBD2 (5 bases). From germline, CDR1 is SGDLS and CDR2 YYNGEE. The CDR3 runs to 17 residues. This CDR3 reads CASSVEPSRTSPGELFF. The CDR3 DNA reads as TGTGCCAGCAGCGTAGAGCCTAGCCGGACTTCCCCCGGGGAACTGTTTTTT.

The chain is built from TRBV6-6 and TRBJ2-2, with unresolved D. The V gene lost 4 bases and the J gene lost 7 bases, with 7 bases spanning the gap. The length of the CDR3 is 12 residues. Per germline, CDR1 MNHNY and CDR2 SVGAGI (reference sequence). The CDR3 DNA reads TGTGCCAGCAGTTGGTCAGGCGGGGAGCTGTTTTTT. Amino acids: CASSWSGGELFF.

In DNA form, the CDR3 reads TGTGCCAGCAGCATGTACAGGGATCAGCCCCAGCATTTT. Translating gives CASSMYRDQPQHF. The gene calls are TRBV7-9 and TRBJ1-5; maybe TRBD1 (6 bases). Germline CDR1 is SEHNR and CDR2 is FQNEAQ (reference sequence). Deletions cut 5 bases from V and 5 bases from J, with 10 bases between. The CDR3 is made up of 13 amino acids.

The V call is TRBV11-1, the J call TRBJ2-2; D might be TRBD1 (6 bases). CDR1 is SGHAT, CDR2 FQDESV, per germline (reference sequence). Trimming removed 5 bases at V and 7 bases at J, with 14 bases between. CDR3 length: 14 amino acids. CDR3 amino acids: CASSPASGVGELFF. CDR3 DNA sequence: TGTGCCAGCAGCCCAGCGTCAGGGGTCGGGGAGCTGTTTTTT.

J is TRBJ1-5 and V is TRBV18, with 7 nucleotides matching TRBD1. Germline CDR1 KGHSH, CDR2 LQKENI. The CDR3 extends over 15 amino acids. Unmatched junction bases numbered 3, after V lost 3 bases and J lost 1 base. This CDR3 reads CASSPSTGSNQPQHF. In nucleotides, the CDR3 is TGTGCCAGCTCACCGTCGACAGGGAGCAATCAGCCCCAGCATTTT.

This clone has more than one count but fewer than ten. The chain combines TRBV11-2 with TRBJ1-4; D remains unclear. V lost 7 bases to trimming and J lost 10 bases, with 16 bases between them. Per the germline V gene, CDR1 is SGHAT and CDR2 is FQNNGV. CDR3 length: 13 residues. CDR3 sequence reads: CASTLPSERKLFF. The CDR3 DNA reads TGTGCCAGCACTCTTCCCTCGGAAAGAAAACTGTTTTTT.

The genes are TRBV9 and TRBJ2-7, with 13 bases identical to TRBD2. CDR1 and CDR2 (germline): SGDLS, YYNGEE. The J segment lost 3 bases and the V segment lost 4 bases, leaving 4 bases of the junction unmatched. The CDR3 has 15 amino acids. The CDR3 DNA follows: TGTGCCAGCAGCCCCAGGACTAGCGGGAGCTACGAGCAGTACTTC. Encoded protein: CASSPRTSGSYEQYF.

The chain links TRBV5-5 to TRBJ1-5; TRBD1 aligns across 8 bases. This CDR3 comprises 16 residues. CDR1 and CDR2 from the germline V gene are SGHKS and YYEKEE (reference sequence). V trimming: 1 base; J trimming: 4 bases; junction bases outside the gene matches: 7. The CDR3 DNA reads TGTGCCAGCAGCTTGAGACAGGGGATGATAAATCAGCCCCAGCATTTT. Translating it yields CASSLRQGMINQPQHF.

This chain links TRBV5-1 with TRBJ2-3, with TRBD1 matching 7 bases. V lost 0 bases, J lost 7 bases, and 8 bases stayed unmatched. CDR1 and CDR2 (germline): SGHRS, YFSETQ. This CDR3 is 15 amino acids long. This chain's CDR3 is CASSLAGSGGHTQYF. For the CDR3, the DNA is TGCGCCAGCAGCTTGGCCGGGTCAGGGGGACATACGCAGTATTTT.

The V and J genes are TRBV29-1 and TRBJ2-1; TRBD2 matches at 11 bases. Trimming at V came to 4 bases and at J to 9 bases, leaving 8 bases not matched to a gene. The CDR3 contains 14 residues. Germline V gene data show CDR1 as SQVTM and CDR2 as ANQGSEA. The chain's CDR3 is CSVVLAGGPGEQFF. The CDR3 DNA is TGCAGCGTTGTATTAGCGGGAGGGCCGGGTGAGCAGTTCTTC.

This clone has only one observation. The chain carries TRBV30 and TRBJ2-5; 12 nucleotides align to TRBD1. The V gene end was trimmed by 3 bases and the J gene end by 11 bases; junction bases not matched to a gene: 7. The CDR3 has 13 amino acids. Germline lookup yields CDR1 GTSNPN and CDR2 SVGIG (reference sequence). As DNA, the CDR3 is TGTGCCTGGAGCGGGACAGGGGGCGAGGGTCAGTACTTC. Translated: CAWSGTGGEGQYF.

The chain combines TRBV5-8 with TRBJ1-5; tentatively, D is TRBD1 (6 bases). This CDR3 comprises 15 residues. CDR1 SGHTS and CDR2 YDEGEE come from the germline V gene. Trimming cost V 0 bases and J 2 bases, with 9 bases left between them. This chain's CDR3 is CASSLESGGNQPQHF. CDR3 sequence (DNA): TGTGCCAGCAGCTTGGAATCAGGGGGCAATCAGCCCCAGCATTTT.

The rearrangement uses TRBV7-9 and TRBJ2-1, with unresolved D. The germline gives CDR1 SEHNR, CDR2 FQNEAQ (reference sequence). The CDR3 extends over 16 amino acids. Between the trimmed V and J ends, which lost 5 bases and 0 bases, there was a span of 14 bases. The DNA of the CDR3 is TGTGCCAGCAGCCCAGTCAGTACGTACTCCTACAATGAGCAGTTCTTC. It translates to CASSPVSTYSYNEQFF.

This clone was observed a single time. This chain links TRBV10-3 with TRBJ1-1; perhaps TRBD1 as D (5 bases). This CDR3 contains 14 residues. V was pared by 5 bases and J by 4 bases, with 14 bases between. Germline CDR1 ENHRY, CDR2 SYGVKD. CDR3 in amino acids: CAISRDQTGTEAFF. CDR3 coding DNA: TGTGCCATCAGTCGGGACCAAACCGGCACTGAAGCTTTCTTT.

The V and J genes are TRBV27 and TRBJ2-3, with D possibly called TRBD1 or TRBD2 (5 bases each). The CDR3 loop spans 15 amino acids. Germline V gene lookup returns CDR1 MNHEY and CDR2 SMNVEV (reference sequence). Trimming removed 3 bases from V and 6 bases from J, with 16 bases in between. This CDR3 reads CASSFARDAMDTQYF. CDR3 nucleotide sequence: TGTGCCAGCAGTTTCGCCAGGGACGCGATGGATACGCAGTATTTT.

V is TRBV21-1 and J is TRBJ2-5; TRBD2, the D gene given by the table, was not confirmed from the DNA. TRBV21-1 is classified as a pseudogene. The CDR3 consists of 17 residues. CDR3 protein: CASNQTRTSGRCETQYF. CDR3 nucleotides: TGTGCCAGCAATCAAACACGGACTAGCGGGAGGTGTGAGACCCAGTACTTC.